Reported below is one T cell receptor beta chain. As yet, its antigen is unknown. This sample is part of a study of cytomegalovirus exposure and HLA in healthy donors. Notes on the study in general: The TCR clusters that emerged in the first cohort tended, a later analysis found, to co-occur in the 110 or so validation repertoires.

The assay was immunoSEQ multiplex PCR, and TCRdb's table has in-frame clones only and misses some. The profile covers some 130,000 clones, with roughly 89% appearing a single time and more than 0.95% taken by the ten largest. This TCR was recovered from a woman younger than 35 in good health and CMV-seronegative. Input material: PBMCs.

CDR3: CARSLVGQINEKLFF. CDR3 in DNA: TGTGCCAGAAGCTTGGTGGGGCAGATTAATGAAAAACTGTTTTTT. V is TRBV5-3 and J is TRBJ1-4, with D tentatively TRBD1 (5 bases). TRBV5-3 carries the ORF label, with uncertain function. V lost 0 bases and J 4 bases, leaving 10 bases between the germline ends. This CDR3 has 15 residues.